This T cell receptor beta chain was captured in a study of blood T cell repertoires in COVID-19. The overall study: Acute-phase and convalescent COVID-19 samples originated in the United States, Italy and Spain.

In the authors' workflow: Reference gene primer amplification yielded estimated nucleated cell counts. Only in-frame clones appear in the TCRdb table, and some are missing; sequencing was by immunoSEQ multiplex PCR. The DNA was the basis for D and trimming; V, J and clone size are from that table. The sample lists under 85,000 clones; about three quarters were seen once. Germline V gene lookup returns CDR1 SGHNT and CDR2 YYREEE (reference sequence). This CDR3 has 14 residues. The germline V and J ends were trimmed by 5 bases and 7 bases, with 19 bases remaining between them. The V and J genes are TRBV5-4 and TRBJ2-7, with a weak D call TRBD2 (6 bases). This receptor was obtained from a human donor in a cohort sampled during active COVID-19. Sequencing was performed on peripheral blood. CDR3 nucleotide sequence: TGTGCCAGCAGGTCCGGGACTTCTTCTAGGGAGCAGTACTTC. Amino acids: CASRSGTSSREQYF.